The clone carrying this T cell receptor (beta chain) has ten or more counts. The antigen is unknown. Amplification of TCR beta CDR3 regions was performed using RNA transcripts as template. TCR CDR3 underwent first-round RT-PCR with the HTBI primer set. In TCRdb, the multiplex PCR reads were re-called with MiXCR into one record per CDR3 protein. The sample lists about 600,000 distinct CDR3 sequences; 13% to 15% were seen once. This specimen comes from a study of T cells in Graves' hyperthyroidism and ophthalmopathy. Study-level background: Peripheral blood specimens were obtained at initial diagnosis, prior to any treatment.

Germline values: CDR1 SGHDT, CDR2 YYEEEE. The CDR3 is 16 residues long. Deletions cut 4 bases from V and 0 bases from J, with 14 bases between. Findings and limits, study-wide: Ophthalmopathy was predicted by the model a median of roughly 6.7 months ahead of onset. The blood repertoire included most of the expanded thyroid clonotypes above 0.001.

Over 8 ml fresh peripheral blood yielded the PBMCs. This TCR derives from a woman between 18 and 29 years old with Graves' ophthalmopathy. The sequencing sample was made of blood. The chain employs TRBV5-6 and TRBJ2-1; D tentatively reads TRBD1 or TRBD2 (5 bases each). This chain's CDR3 is CASSTGTDFSYNEQFF. CDR3 bases: TGTGCCAGCAGCACCGGGACCGATTTCTCCTACAATGAGCAGTTCTTC. The full variable domain, completed using reference TRBV5-6 and TRBJ2-1, is DAGVTQSPTHLIKTRGQQVTLRCSPKSGHDTVSWYQQALGQGPQFIFQYYEEEERQRGNFPDRFSGHQFPNYSSELNVNALLLGDSALYLCASSTGTDFSYNEQFFGPGTRLTVL.